A single sample gave rise to the 16 T cell receptor beta chains below, sequenced in a study of cytomegalovirus exposure and HLA in healthy donors. The PCR had 60 Vbeta and 13 Jbeta primers. Sequencing used immunoSEQ multiplex PCR; TCRdb keeps in-frame clones, though not all of them. The sample consists of about 140,000 clones, 65% to 80% of them appearing once. Sequenced material: PBMCs. These receptors were obtained from a woman in her thirties or forties in good health and CMV-seronegative.

This CDR3 is CARSPIGENYGYTF. The CDR3, as DNA: TGTGCCAGAAGCCCAATAGGGGAAAACTATGGCTACACCTTC. The rearrangement uses TRBV2 and TRBJ1-2, with a tentative D call TRBD1 (5 bases). The CDR3 length is 14 residues. Germline lookup yields CDR1 SNHLY and CDR2 FYNNEI. V was cut by 9 bases and J by 2 bases, with 16 bases left in between. Full variable domain (missing parts from reference TRBV2 and TRBJ1-2): EPEVTQTPSHQVTQMGQEVILRCVPISNHLYFYWYRQILGQKVEFLVSFYNNEISEKSEIFDDQFSVERPDGSNFTLKIRSTKLEDSAMYFCARSPIGENYGYTFGSGTRLTVV.

The chain is built from TRBV27 and TRBJ2-6; no firm D call. CDR1 MNHEY and CDR2 SMNVEV come from the germline V gene (reference sequence). Trimming removed 6 bases at V and 0 bases at J, with 6 bases between. This CDR3 region has 14 residues. CDR3 DNA: TGTGCCAGCAGCCCCATCTCTGGGGCCAACGTCCTGACTTTC. It yields the protein CASSPISGANVLTF.

V usage is TRBV28 and J usage is TRBJ1-1, with 10 bases that match TRBD1. CDR3 size: 13 residues. The V gene's germline CDR1 is MDHEN and CDR2 SYDVKM. With 7 bases clipped from V and 7 bases from J, the junction kept 6 bases outside the gene matches. CDR3 loop: CASTRQGADEAFF. The CDR3 bases are TGTGCCAGCACCCGACAGGGGGCGGATGAAGCTTTCTTT.

The rearrangement joins TRBV18 to TRBJ2-5; 9 bases agree with TRBD1. The CDR3 has 14 residues. Germline loops: CDR1 KGHSH, CDR2 LQKENI. V lost 3 bases and J lost 5; bases outside the gene matches: 4. The CDR3 sequence is CASSPNRGPETQYF. The CDR3 DNA follows: TGTGCCAGCTCACCTAACAGGGGGCCTGAGACCCAGTACTTC. The whole variable domain, filled in from reference TRBV18 and TRBJ2-5, reads NAGVMQNPRHLVRRRGQEARLRCSPMKGHSHVYWYRQLPEEGLKFMVYLQKENIIDESGMPKERFSAEFPKEGPSILRIQQVVRGDSAAYFCASSPNRGPETQYFGPGTRLLVL.

The V call is TRBV6-1, the J call TRBJ2-1; D perhaps matches TRBD1 (6 bases). Trimming shortened V by 1 base and J by 6 bases, and 19 bases separated the two germline ends. This CDR3 has 17 amino acids. The germline V gene has CDR1 MNHNS and CDR2 SASEGT. The CDR3 DNA reads TGTGCCAGCAGTGAAGTCCCAGGGACACCGGGCGGCAATGAGCAGTTCTTC. It yields the protein CASSEVPGTPGGNEQFF.

This sequence joins TRBV27 and TRBJ1-5; 10 positions match TRBD1. CDR1 is MNHEY, CDR2 SMNVEV, per germline (reference sequence). The CDR3 sequence is 16 residues long. V was clipped by 3 bases and J by 9 bases; unmatched bases: 11. CDR3: CASSFRDRGRGGPQHF. CDR3 coding DNA: TGTGCCAGCAGTTTCCGAGACAGGGGGCGGGGAGGGCCCCAGCATTTT.

The V and J genes are TRBV28 and TRBJ1-5; no reliable D call. The CDR3 length is 13 residues. V lost 4 bases and J lost 6, with 10 bases in between. Germline V gene sequence: CDR1 MDHEN, CDR2 SYDVKM. The CDR3 DNA reads as TGTGCCAGCAGTTACCGGGGAGGTCAGCCCCAGCATTTT. It yields the protein CASSYRGGQPQHF.

This clone was seen only a few times. V is TRBV14 and J is TRBJ1-1; D remains unclear. The V end was cut by 3 bases, the J end by 3 bases, with 8 bases between. From germline, CDR1 is SGHDN and CDR2 FVKESK. The CDR3 spans 13 residues. The CDR3 sequence is CASSHRTYTEAFF. CDR3 bases: TGTGCCAGCAGCCATAGAACTTACACTGAAGCTTTCTTT. Combining the CDR3 with reference TRBV14 and TRBJ1-1 gives the whole variable domain EAGVTQFPSHSVIEKGQTVTLRCDPISGHDNLYWYRRVMGKEIKFLLHFVKESKQDESGMPNNRFLAERTGGTYSTLKVQPAELEDSGVYFCASSHRTYTEAFFGQGTRLTVV.

V and J are TRBV5-5 and TRBJ1-2; 7 bases map to TRBD1. The junction had 11 bases not matched to a gene; V was cut back by 0 bases and J by 9 bases. This CDR3 is 15 amino acids long. Germline V CDR1 and CDR2: SGHKS, YYEKEE (reference sequence). CDR3 coding DNA: TGTGCCAGCAGCTTGGTAGGACAGGCGGAGTATAGCTACACCTTC. This sequence encodes CASSLVGQAEYSYTF.

The genes are TRBV30 and TRBJ2-1, with D possibly matching TRBD1 (6 bases). CDR1 GTSNPN and CDR2 SVGIG come from the germline V gene (reference sequence). V was clipped by 5 bases and J by 15 bases, with 17 bases between them. This CDR3 comprises 11 residues. CDR3 bases: TGTGCCTGGGGCCCGGGACACACGCCGTTCTTC. Its translation: CAWGPGHTPFF.

The gene calls are TRBV4-2 and TRBJ2-3; maybe TRBD2 (6 bases). CDR1 LGHNA and CDR2 YNFKEQ come from the germline V gene. The CDR3 runs 14 residues. Trimming stripped 4 bases from V and 2 bases from J, with 10 bases between. The CDR3 region is CASSRGTHTDTQYF. In DNA, the CDR3 is TGTGCCAGCAGCCGCGGGACCCACACAGATACGCAGTATTTT.

Here the CDR3 DNA reads TGTGCCAGCAGCCATCTAGAAGAGACCCAGTACTTC. As protein: CASSHLEETQYF. V is TRBV16 and J is TRBJ2-5; D is ambiguous. CDR1 and CDR2 (germline): KGHSY, FQNENV. Trimming removed 3 bases from V and 3 bases from J, with 5 bases in between. The CDR3 loop spans 12 amino acids.

The chain combines TRBV27 with TRBJ1-2; D not resolved. Germline loops: CDR1 MNHEY, CDR2 SMNVEV (reference sequence). This CDR3 is 12 amino acids long. The V end lost 5 bases, the J end lost 0 bases, and 4 bases lay between the germline ends. In nucleotides, the CDR3 is TGTGCCAGCAGTACGGCTAACTATGGCTACACCTTC. It codes for CASSTANYGYTF.

The chain carries TRBV5-4 and TRBJ2-5, with D unclear. V was clipped by 4 bases and J by 1 base, with 11 bases between them. The CDR3 sequence is 14 residues long. CDR1 SGHNT and CDR2 YYREEE come from the germline V gene (reference sequence). The CDR3 protein is CASSPMALQETQYF. Here the CDR3 DNA reads TGTGCCAGCAGCCCGATGGCTCTCCAAGAGACCCAGTACTTC.

This clone has only one observation. The chain joins TRBV29-1 to TRBJ2-1; perhaps TRBD2 as D (6 bases). This CDR3 is built from 15 residues. The ends were cut back, 0 bases at V and 4 bases at J, with 13 bases in the middle. In germline, CDR1 is SQVTM, CDR2 ANQGSEA. The CDR3 protein is CSVEDPGRTYNEQFF. In DNA, the CDR3 is TGCAGCGTTGAAGATCCGGGGAGGACGTACAATGAGCAGTTCTTC.

CDR3 sequence (DNA): TGTGCCAGTAGTACAGATGAGGAGGGTTTAAAGGGGTACGAGCAGTACTTC. Translated: CASSTDEEGLKGYEQYF. The V gene is TRBV19, the J gene TRBJ2-7; a weak D match, TRBD2 (6 bases). Trimming left V 4 bases short and J 4 bases short, with 23 bases between. CDR3 length: 17 amino acids. Germline loops: CDR1 LNHDA, CDR2 SQIVND (reference sequence).